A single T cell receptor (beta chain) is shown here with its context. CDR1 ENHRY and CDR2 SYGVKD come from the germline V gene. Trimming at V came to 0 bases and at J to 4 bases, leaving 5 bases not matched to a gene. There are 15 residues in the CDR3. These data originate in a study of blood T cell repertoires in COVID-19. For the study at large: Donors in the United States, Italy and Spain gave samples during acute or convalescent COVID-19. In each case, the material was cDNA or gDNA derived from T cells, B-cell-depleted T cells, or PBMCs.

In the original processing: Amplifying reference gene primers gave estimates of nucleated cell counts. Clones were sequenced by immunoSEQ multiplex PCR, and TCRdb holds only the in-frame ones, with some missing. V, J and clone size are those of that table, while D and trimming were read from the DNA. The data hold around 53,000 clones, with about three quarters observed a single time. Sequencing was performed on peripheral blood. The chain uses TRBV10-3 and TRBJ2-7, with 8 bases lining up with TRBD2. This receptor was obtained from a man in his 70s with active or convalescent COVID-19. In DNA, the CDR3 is TGTGCCATCAGTGAGTCAGCGGGGGCCCTTTACGAGCAGTACTTC. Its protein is CAISESAGALYEQYF.